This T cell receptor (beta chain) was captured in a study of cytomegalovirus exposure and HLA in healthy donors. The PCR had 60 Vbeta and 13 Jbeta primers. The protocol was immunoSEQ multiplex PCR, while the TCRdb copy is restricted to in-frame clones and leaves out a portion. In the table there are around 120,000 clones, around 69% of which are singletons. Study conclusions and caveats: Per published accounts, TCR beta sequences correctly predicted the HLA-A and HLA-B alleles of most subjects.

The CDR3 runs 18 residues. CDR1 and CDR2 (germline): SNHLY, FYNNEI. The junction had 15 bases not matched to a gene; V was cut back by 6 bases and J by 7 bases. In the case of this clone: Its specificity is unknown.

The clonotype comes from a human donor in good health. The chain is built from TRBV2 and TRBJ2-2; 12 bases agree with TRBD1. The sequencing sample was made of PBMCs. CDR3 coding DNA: TGTGCCAGCAGCTTCACCCGGCAGGGACAGGGGGCCGACGGGGAGCTGTTTTTT. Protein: CASSFTRQGQGADGELFF.